Listed here is a single T cell receptor (beta chain). The antigen is unknown. This sample is part of a study of cytomegalovirus exposure and HLA in healthy donors. PCR was performed using 60 Vbeta and 13 Jbeta primers. Some clones are missing from TCRdb's copy, which holds only in-frame ones; the method was immunoSEQ multiplex PCR. The sample records tens of thousands of clones, 70% to 80% being singletons. Findings and caveats of the study: Cytomegalovirus status was reportedly diagnosed by the classifier with high sensitivity and specificity. CMV serostatus was the sole immune exposure information available. Sequence variants that were highly shared formed a cluster that was likely a sequencing artifact.

V lost 4 bases and J lost 4; bases outside the gene matches: 7. The CDR3 has 16 residues. Germline-derived CDR1 and CDR2 are SGHRS and YFSETQ. The rearrangement uses TRBV5-1 and TRBJ2-6, with 8 bases aligning to TRBD1. The sequenced material came from PBMCs. This TCR came from a man younger than 30 in good health and CMV-seronegative. The CDR3 loop is CASSLTGVGGANVLTF. As DNA, the CDR3 is TGCGCCAGCAGCCTGACAGGGGTCGGAGGGGCCAACGTCCTGACTTTC.